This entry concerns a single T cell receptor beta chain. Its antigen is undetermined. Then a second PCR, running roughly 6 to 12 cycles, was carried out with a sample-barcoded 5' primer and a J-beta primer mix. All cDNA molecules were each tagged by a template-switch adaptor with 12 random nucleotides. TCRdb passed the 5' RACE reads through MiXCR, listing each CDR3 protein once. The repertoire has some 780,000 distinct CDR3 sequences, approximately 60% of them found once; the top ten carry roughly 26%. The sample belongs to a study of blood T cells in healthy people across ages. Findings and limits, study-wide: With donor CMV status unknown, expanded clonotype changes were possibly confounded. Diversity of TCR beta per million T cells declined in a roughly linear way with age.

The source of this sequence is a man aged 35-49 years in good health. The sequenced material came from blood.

The DNA of the CDR3 is TGCGCCAGCAGCCAGTTACGCCAGGGGGCGTACGAGCAGTACTTC. It encodes CASSQLRQGAYEQYF. The chain recombines TRBV4-1 with TRBJ2-7, with 8 bases lining up with TRBD1. CDR3 length: 15 amino acids. The V and J ends lost 3 bases and 4 bases, in that order; junction bases with no gene match: 8. Germline loops: CDR1 MGHRA, CDR2 YSYEKL.